Listed below are T cell receptor beta chains from one sample, sequenced in a study of response to subunit inactivated influenza vaccine. TCRdb analysed the RT-PCR reads with MiXCR anew, one entry per CDR3 protein. The sample comprises roughly 550,000 distinct CDR3 sequences, roughly 25% of which are singletons, and around 2.8% rests with the top ten. The data also belong to a second study, concerning T cells expressing NK-cell markers.

The sample was CD4+ T cells sorted from PBMCs, taken roughly 13 days after vaccination. The receptors were gathered from a man over 45 who received an inactivated influenza vaccine. Both conserved end residues are trimmed from each CDR3. The order of the fields is V gene, CDR3 length, J gene, CDR3 protein.

TRBV10-3	12	TRBJ2-7	AISVGGHSYEQY
TRBV25-1	16	TRBJ2-2	ASSVTSGAGGPPGELF
TRBV5-6	14	TRBJ1-3	ASSLGNGQARNTIY
TRBV15	14	TRBJ2-2	ATSRDRVGNTGELF
TRBV29-1	8	TRBJ2-5	SVDLETQY
TRBV6-2/TRBV6-3	13	TRBJ2-7	ASRPHLAVTYEQY
TRBV27	13	TRBJ1-4	ASSLRERPNEKLF
TRBV15	12	TRBJ2-1	ATSVAGIDNEQF
TRBV12-3/TRBV12-4	14	TRBJ1-5	ASTPDLRGPNQPQH
TRBV18	14	TRBJ2-2	ASSFPGTLNTGELF
TRBV15	12	TRBJ1-1	ATRADREPTKAF
TRBV20-1	10	TRBJ2-7	SAWTGVHEQY
TRBV12-3/TRBV12-4	11	TRBJ2-5	ASSPGSPETQY
TRBV11-2	12	TRBJ2-3	ASSRSGSPDTQY
TRBV10-3	12	TRBJ1-4	AISEGSTNEKLF
TRBV6-5	11	TRBJ1-6	ASRRGVSSPLH
TRBV3-1	14	TRBJ2-7	ASSDLPSAGAYEQY
TRBV28	11	TRBJ1-6	AARETNNSPLH
TRBV4-1	11	TRBJ2-1	ASSQMTDNEQF
TRBV29-1	10	TRBJ2-1	SALTLGNEQF
TRBV5-1	11	TRBJ2-7	ASSLQGIYEQY
TRBV10-3	13	TRBJ1-2	AISDTGNLGNGYT
TRBV7-2	11	TRBJ2-1	ASSLDTFNEQF